This T cell receptor (beta chain) was retrieved from a study of cytomegalovirus exposure and HLA in healthy donors. The PCR had 60 Vbeta and 13 Jbeta primers. Only in-frame clones appear in the TCRdb table, and some are missing; sequencing was by immunoSEQ multiplex PCR. The sample includes some 120,000 clones, approximately 80% of them seen just once. After removal of 3 bases from V and 8 bases from J, the junction contained 8 bases not matched to a gene. The CDR3 consists of 14 residues. Germline V gene sequence: CDR1 SGDLS, CDR2 YYNGEE. Input material: PBMCs. This receptor was obtained from a man aged 18 to 30 in good health and CMV-seronegative. V is TRBV9 and J is TRBJ2-1, with 7 positions matching TRBD1. The CDR3 sequence: CASSGRQGRDEQFF. Written as DNA, the CDR3 is TGTGCCAGCAGCGGCAGACAGGGTCGGGATGAGCAGTTCTTC.